This TCR beta chain derives from a study of blood T cell repertoires in COVID-19. Overall study: Spain, Italy and the United States supplied samples that represented acute and convalescent COVID-19. Sources were T cells, B-cell-depleted T cells, or PBMCs; the material itself was cDNA or gDNA.

Trimming cost V 5 bases and J 5 bases, with 10 bases left between them. The CDR3 has 13 amino acids. In germline, CDR1 is SGHRS, CDR2 YFSETQ. In the original processing: Reference gene primer amplification gave estimated nucleated cell counts. Method: immunoSEQ multiplex PCR; TCRdb's copy keeps in-frame clones and lacks some. Clonal size and the V and J genes are those of that table, whereas D and trimming came from the DNA. The sample has over 100,000 clones, around 86% seen once. The source of this sequence is a man aged 35 to 55 with acute or convalescent COVID-19. V gene TRBV5-1 combines with J gene TRBJ1-4, with D perhaps matching TRBD1 (5 bases). Sequenced material: peripheral blood. The CDR3 region has the DNA TGCGCCAGCAGGGCAGGGCTAAATGAAAAACTGTTTTTT. Amino acids: CASRAGLNEKLFF. Drawing the rest from reference TRBV5-1 and TRBJ1-4, the complete variable domain is KAGVTQTPRYLIKTRGQQVTLSCSPISGHRSVSWYQQTPGQGLQFLFEYFSETQRNKGNFPGRFSGRQFSNSRSEMNVSTLELGDSALYLCASRAGLNEKLFFGSGTQLSVL.